One and the same sample provided the 24 T cell receptor beta chains below, sequenced in a study of identifying expanded T cells in peripheral blood (dated by TCRdb to between 2018 and 2020). Library preparation was by the immunoSEQ multiplex PCR assay. Not all clones reach the TCRdb copy of this immuneACCESS table, which keeps in-frame sequences only. Checked studies attribute under half of the gap to unresolved V genes and leave the rest unexplained. Here the sample has about 130,000 clones; about 86% occur a single time. Clones ranked in the top ten supply more than 7% of the sample. The sequencing input was blood. Source of these receptors: a person aged 18 to 75 in good health.

The CDR3 DNA sequence: TGTGCCAGGACCTCCCGGACAGGTAGCAATGAGCAGTTCTTC. It translates to CARTSRTGSNEQFF. The V gene is TRBV2, the J gene TRBJ2-1, with TRBD1 identical over 7 bases. With V trimmed by 9 bases and J by 6 bases, 11 bases remained unmatched. The CDR3 is 14 amino acids. Germline CDR1 and CDR2: SNHLY and FYNNEI.

The chain couples TRBV28 to TRBJ1-2, with D tentatively TRBD1 (5 bases). Germline V gene sequence: CDR1 MDHEN, CDR2 SYDVKM. With 1 base removed from V and 7 bases from J, the gap between germline ends came to 13 bases. There are 14 residues in the CDR3. CDR3 in amino acids: CASSLSPGLGGYTF. CDR3 nucleotide sequence: TGTGCCAGCAGTTTATCCCCAGGGCTTGGTGGCTACACCTTC.

This chain joins TRBV7-3 and TRBJ2-5; tentatively, D is TRBD2 (5 bases). Germline values: CDR1 SGHTA, CDR2 FQGTGA. V lost 0 bases to trimming and J lost 2 bases, with 10 bases between them. The CDR3 has 15 amino acids. CDR3 residues: CASSLTSGKQETQYF. The CDR3 DNA follows: TGTGCCAGCAGCTTAACGTCCGGGAAACAAGAGACCCAGTACTTC.

This chain connects TRBV28 to TRBJ1-2; 7 bases map to TRBD1. Germline-derived CDR1 and CDR2 are MDHEN and SYDVKM. Germline trimming cut 3 bases from V and 6 bases from J; bases unmatched to any gene: 7. This CDR3 is built from 14 residues. The CDR3 DNA sequence: TGTGCCAGCAGTTTTCGACAGGGATCGAATGGCTACACCTTC. Its protein is CASSFRQGSNGYTF.

The chain recombines TRBV19 with TRBJ1-1; no clear D gene. Trimming removed 3 bases from V and 0 bases from J, with 8 bases in between. This CDR3 has 14 residues. Germline V gene lookup returns CDR1 LNHDA and CDR2 SQIVND (reference sequence). CDR3 nucleotides: TGTGCCAGTAGTATCGGATCCATGAACACTGAAGCTTTCTTT. The encoded protein is CASSIGSMNTEAFF. The full variable domain, completed using reference TRBV19 and TRBJ1-1, is DGGITQSPKYLFRKEGQNVTLSCEQNLNHDAMYWYRQDPGQGLRLIYYSQIVNDFQKGDIAEGYSVSREKKESFPLTVTSAQKNPTAFYLCASSIGSMNTEAFFGQGTRLTVV.

The V call is TRBV28, the J call TRBJ1-2, with D hard to call. This CDR3 is 14 amino acids long. Germline V gives CDR1 MDHEN, CDR2 SYDVKM. The V end was cut by 2 bases, the J end by 3 bases, with 10 bases between. CDR3 amino acids: CASSLDGGYYGYTF. CDR3 DNA sequence: TGTGCCAGCAGTTTAGATGGCGGATACTATGGCTACACCTTC.

This clone was observed at least ten times. This chain joins TRBV4-2 and TRBJ2-7; 7 bases align to TRBD2. From germline, CDR1 is LGHNA and CDR2 YNFKEQ. The CDR3 spans 13 residues. V was clipped by 0 bases and J by 6 bases; unmatched bases: 2. The CDR3 protein is CASSQEGRGEQYF. The CDR3 DNA sequence: TGTGCCAGCAGCCAAGAAGGGAGGGGCGAGCAGTACTTC.

The chain is built from TRBV10-3 and TRBJ2-5; 9 bases are shared with TRBD2. CDR3 length equals 17 residues. Germline loops: CDR1 ENHRY, CDR2 SYGVKD. V lost 0 bases and J lost 2; bases outside the gene matches: 7. CDR3 in amino acids: CAISESMTSGFQETQYF. The DNA for the CDR3 is TGTGCCATCAGTGAGTCGATGACTAGCGGCTTTCAAGAGACCCAGTACTTC.

V is TRBV5-1 and J is TRBJ2-7; no reliable D call. Germline V gives CDR1 SGHRS, CDR2 YFSETQ. V was pared by 3 bases and J by 13 bases, with 8 bases between. The CDR3 covers 9 residues. The CDR3 DNA follows: TGCGCCAGCAGCTCGGTAGGTTACTTC. Its protein is CASSSVGYF. Drawing the rest from reference TRBV5-1 and TRBJ2-7, the complete variable domain is KAGVTQTPRYLIKTRGQQVTLSCSPISGHRSVSWYQQTPGQGLQFLFEYFSETQRNKGNFPGRFSGRQFSNSRSEMNVSTLELGDSALYLCASSSVGYFGPGTRLTVT.

V is TRBV7-9 and J is TRBJ2-5; the D is unclear. From germline, CDR1 is SEHNR and CDR2 FQNEAQ (reference sequence). The CDR3 spans 11 residues. CDR3 protein: CAWQDQETQYF. CDR3 DNA: TGTGCTTGGCAGGACCAAGAGACCCAGTACTTC.

The chain is built from TRBV6-6 and TRBJ2-7; 9 nucleotides line up with TRBD1. Germline loops: CDR1 MNHNY, CDR2 SVGAGI (reference sequence). The CDR3 consists of 14 residues. Unmatched junction bases numbered 9, after V lost 10 bases and J lost 2 bases. CDR3 in amino acids: CATRNRGQTYEQYF. CDR3 sequence (DNA): TGTGCCACCAGAAACAGGGGGCAAACCTACGAGCAGTACTTC.

V usage is TRBV5-4 and J usage is TRBJ2-1, with D unclear. The CDR3 extends over 13 amino acids. Trimming took 0 bases from V and 10 from J, leaving 11 bases between them. CDR1 and CDR2 from the germline V gene are SGHNT and YYREEE (reference sequence). In nucleotides, the CDR3 is TGTGCCAGCAGCTTGGCCGCGATCTCCGAGCAGTTCTTC. This translates into CASSLAAISEQFF.

The chain has TRBV5-1 and TRBJ1-1, with TRBD1 identical over 7 bases. The CDR3 has 14 amino acids. In germline, CDR1 is SGHRS, CDR2 YFSETQ. V lost 4 bases, J lost 3 bases, and 6 bases stayed unmatched. The CDR3 sequence: CASSPTQGDTEAFF. The CDR3 nucleotides read TGCGCCAGCAGCCCGACCCAGGGGGACACTGAAGCTTTCTTT. Variable domain in full (rest from reference TRBV5-1 and TRBJ1-1): KAGVTQTPRYLIKTRGQQVTLSCSPISGHRSVSWYQQTPGQGLQFLFEYFSETQRNKGNFPGRFSGRQFSNSRSEMNVSTLELGDSALYLCASSPTQGDTEAFFGQGTRLTVV.

The J gene is TRBJ2-5, the V gene TRBV9; TRBD2 is a possible D gene (6 bases). The J call is uncertain, as TRBJ2-7 better fits the DNA end. This CDR3 is built from 14 residues. In germline, CDR1 is SGDLS, CDR2 YYNGEE. CDR3 residues: CASSVGSGTYEQYF. The CDR3 nucleotides read TGTGCCAGCAGCGTAGGTAGCGGCACCTACGAGCAGTACTTC.

The chain uses TRBV6-1 and TRBJ2-7; D not resolved. The germline V and J ends were trimmed by 2 bases and 3 bases, with 8 bases remaining between them. Germline values: CDR1 MNHNS, CDR2 SASEGT. The CDR3 runs 13 residues. The CDR3: CASSETANYEQYF. As DNA, the CDR3 is TGTGCCAGCAGTGAAACAGCGAACTACGAGCAGTACTTC.

This chain joins TRBV18 and TRBJ2-3; TRBD1 is a possible D gene (8 bases). V was shortened by 5 bases and J by 3 bases, with 24 bases between the two germline ends. Germline V gives CDR1 KGHSH, CDR2 LQKENI. This CDR3 region has 18 residues. CDR3 sequence reads: CASSSDREGLVGTDTQYF. DNA of the CDR3: TGTGCCAGCTCATCGGACAGGGAGGGACTGGTTGGGACAGATACGCAGTATTTT.

The chain links TRBV5-4 to TRBJ2-1; TRBD2 agrees at 10 bases. Germline CDR1 is SGHNT and CDR2 is YYREEE (reference sequence). V was clipped by 3 bases and J by 0 bases; unmatched bases: 3. This CDR3 spans 16 amino acids. Here the CDR3 reads CASSSSGRASYNEQFF. CDR3 nucleotides: TGTGCCAGCAGCTCCAGCGGGAGGGCCTCCTACAATGAGCAGTTCTTC.

The chain carries TRBV19 and TRBJ1-4; a possible D gene is TRBD1 (6 bases). Between the trimmed V and J ends, which lost 7 bases and 6 bases, there was a span of 12 bases. Germline V lookup: CDR1 LNHDA, CDR2 SQIVND (reference sequence). CDR3 size: 13 residues. As DNA, the CDR3 is TGTGCCAGTAAGGGGGGGCTTGATGAAAAACTGTTTTTT. Protein: CASKGGLDEKLFF.

The chain carries TRBV18 and TRBJ1-1, with D unresolved. This CDR3 region has 14 residues. Germline lookup yields CDR1 KGHSH and CDR2 LQKENI. V was clipped by 2 bases and J by 4 bases, with 11 bases between them. The CDR3 region is CASSPGQLSTEAFF. The CDR3 DNA follows: TGTGCCAGCTCACCAGGGCAGTTGAGCACTGAAGCTTTCTTT.

The chain employs TRBV6-5 and TRBJ2-7; the D is unclear. The CDR3 sequence is 15 residues long. The V end lost 0 bases, the J end lost 0 bases, and 9 bases lay between the germline ends. The germline V gene has CDR1 MNHEY and CDR2 SVGAGI. The CDR3 protein is CASSYSSSSSYEQYF. The CDR3 nucleotides are TGTGCCAGCAGTTACTCTTCTTCCAGCTCCTACGAGCAGTACTTC.

Here the CDR3 DNA reads TGTGCCATCAGTGAAGGCGGGGGGCGGCAAGAGACCCAGTACTTC. This encodes CAISEGGGRQETQYF. The chain carries TRBV10-3 and TRBJ2-5, with 8 bases fitting TRBD2. The CDR3 has 15 residues. CDR1 is ENHRY and CDR2 is SYGVKD in the germline V gene. V trimming: 3 bases; J trimming: 2 bases; junction bases outside the gene matches: 5.

The chain is built from TRBV6-5 and TRBJ1-4; D gene uncertain. The CDR3 contains 15 residues. In germline, CDR1 is MNHEY, CDR2 SVGAGI. Trimming took off 5 bases at V and 0 bases at J, with 10 bases between the two ends. The CDR3 reads CASSHTYATNEKLFF. DNA for the CDR3: TGTGCCAGCAGTCACACCTATGCAACTAATGAAAAACTGTTTTTT.

This clone was seen only once. This chain connects TRBV9 to TRBJ2-3; TRBD2 agrees at 10 bases. The CDR3 length is 15 residues. Germline V gene data show CDR1 as SGDLS and CDR2 as YYNGEE. The V and J ends lost 2 bases and 3 bases, in that order; junction bases with no gene match: 3. The CDR3 loop is CASSVRLAGTDTQYF. The DNA of the CDR3 is TGTGCCAGCAGCGTCAGACTAGCGGGTACAGATACGCAGTATTTT.

The gene calls are TRBV5-1 and TRBJ2-5; TRBD2 agrees at 11 bases. CDR1 is SGHRS, CDR2 YFSETQ, per germline. With 4 bases clipped from V and 2 bases from J, the junction kept 7 bases outside the gene matches. This CDR3 is 16 amino acids long. The chain's CDR3 is CASSLGTSGSQETQYF. The CDR3 region has the DNA TGCGCCAGCAGCCTAGGGACTAGCGGATCACAAGAGACCCAGTACTTC.